Presented here are 5 T cell receptor beta chains from one specimen sequenced in a study of tumor-infiltrating lymphocytes in primary liver carcinoma. DNA and RNA were both co-extracted from approximately 22-30 mg of bulk tissue that had not been sorted. The authors made TCR beta cDNA from approximately 500 ng total RNA with a constant-region primer. Libraries covering TCR beta were generated through three nested multiplex PCR rounds (using a slightly modified ARM-PCR). TRBV1-TRBV30 forward and Cbeta reverse primers drove the first two roughly 10-cycle rounds. One entry per CDR3 protein, called by TCRdb with MiXCR from the multiplex PCR reads. The sample carries roughly 120,000 distinct CDR3 sequences, 55% to 75% recorded once. The sample taken for sequencing was liver tumor tissue from sampling region 3. Subset indicated: tumor region T3, left-lateral pole. The receptors originated from a woman aged 55 to 70 with primary liver carcinoma and hepatitis B virus infection.

About this clonotype itself: Compared with germline, one end of the junction differs, possibly owing to a read error. The chain carries TRBV11-2 and TRBJ2-7; TRBD2 aligns across 8 bases. CDR1 is SGHAT, CDR2 FQNNGV, per germline. The CDR3 sequence is 18 residues long. The CDR3 reads CDSSLDRVSLAGPYDQYF. Here the CDR3 DNA reads TGTGACAGCAGCTTAGATCGGGTCAGTCTAGCGGGTCCCTACGATCAGTACTTC.

Worth noting for this clonotype: The junction shows a germline mismatch at one end, possibly a read error. The chain links TRBV10-2 to TRBJ2-1, with a possible D match to TRBD2 (5 bases). In germline, CDR1 is WSHSY, CDR2 SAAADI. The length of the CDR3 is 14 residues. CDR3 in DNA: TGCGCCAGCAGGGACTGCAGCTCCTACAATGAACAGTTCTTC. Encoded protein: CASRDCSSYNEQFF.

Comment on this clonotype: A read error may be the cause here, since a much bigger clone is one base away. The rearrangement uses TRBV4-1 and TRBJ2-3, with 7 bases aligning to TRBD1. The CDR3 is 15 residues long. In germline, CDR1 is MGHRA, CDR2 YSYEKL. CDR3 amino acids: CASNQDHRGTDTQYF. The CDR3 DNA follows: TGCGCCAGCAACCAAGATCACAGGGGAACAGATACGCAGTATTTT.

Details on this clonotype: At one boundary the junction diverges from the germline segment, which might be a read error. The chain uses TRBV7-7 and TRBJ2-5, with D possibly matching TRBD2 (6 bases). CDR3 size: 14 residues. Germline values: CDR1 SSHAT, CDR2 FNYEAQ (reference sequence). CDR3 coding DNA: TGTGCTAGCAGTTCAAGCGGGCTAGATGCGACCCAGTACTTC. Encoded protein: CASSSSGLDATQYF.

As concerns this clonotype: This sequence may be a read error, since a much larger clone differs from it by one base. V is TRBV5-5 and J is TRBJ1-1; D gene ambiguous. The CDR3 sequence is 14 residues long. Germline V CDR1 and CDR2: SGHKS, YYEKEE (reference sequence). As DNA, the CDR3 is TGTGCCGGCAGCCCAGGACCCGTCGGGTCTGAAGCTTTCTTT. Translation: CAGSPGPVGSEAFF.